One sample yielded the 21 T cell receptor beta chains listed below, sequenced in a study of response to subunit inactivated influenza vaccine (dated by TCRdb to between 2017 and 2018). Library prep was done by RT-PCR. The instrument was an Illumina HiSeq 2500. The public reads were reprocessed in TCRdb via fastp at Q25 and MiXCR, keeping in-frame beta chains. Each CDR3 protein gets just one entry, which takes the most common genes and DNA from the rows behind it. In all, the sample holds a few hundred thousand distinct CDR3 sequences, and around 13% of those were seen once. The ten top clones hold 8.5% to 14% of the sample. The material sequenced was PBMCs from blood, taken less than 13 days after vaccination. These receptors all come from a man aged 50 or older who received an inactivated influenza vaccine. Donor details come from another sample of the same person, matched by shared clones.

This clonotype was seen a few times. V and J are TRBV6-2 or TRBV6-3 and TRBJ2-7, with D uncertain. CDR1 is MNHEY and CDR2 is SVGEGT in the germline V gene. The V end lost 2 bases, the J end lost 6 bases, and 8 bases lay between the germline ends. The CDR3 has 12 residues. CDR3 in amino acids: CASSYALGEQYF. CDR3 bases: TGTGCCAGCAGTTACGCGCTGGGCGAGCAGTACTTC.

The chain couples TRBV15 to TRBJ2-7; 8 bases match TRBD2. Trimming cost V 3 bases and J 6 bases; bases outside gene matches: 10. CDR1 LNHNV and CDR2 YYDKDF come from the germline V gene (reference sequence). The CDR3 totals 15 residues. CDR3 protein: CATSREIAGLGEQYF. The CDR3 DNA sequence: TGTGCCACCAGCAGGGAAATAGCGGGACTCGGCGAGCAGTACTTC.

CDR3 sequence (DNA): TGCGCCAGCAGCTTGGAGGGACAGGGTTTTGCTGAAGCTTTCTTT. Translating it yields CASSLEGQGFAEAFF. The rearrangement links TRBV5-1 to TRBJ1-1, with 9 bases matching TRBD1. V shed 0 bases and J 6 bases; nucleotides not matched to a gene: 6. CDR3 length: 15 amino acids. Looked up from germline, CDR1 is SGHRS and CDR2 is YFSETQ. Supplemented by reference TRBV5-1 and TRBJ1-1, the full variable domain reads KAGVTQTPRYLIKTRGQQVTLSCSPISGHRSVSWYQQTPGQGLQFLFEYFSETQRNKGNFPGRFSGRQFSNSRSEMNVSTLELGDSALYLCASSLEGQGFAEAFFGQGTRLTVV.

The rearrangement joins TRBV20-1 to TRBJ2-3; maybe TRBD1 (6 bases). Between the trimmed V and J ends, which lost 4 bases and 2 bases, there was a span of 10 bases. Germline V gives CDR1 DFQATT, CDR2 SNEGSKA (reference sequence). The CDR3 is made up of 13 amino acids. The CDR3 coding sequence is TGCAGTGCTACCGGACAGTCCACAGATACGCAGTATTTT. Translating it yields CSATGQSTDTQYF.

This chain uses TRBV5-1 with TRBJ2-3, with D perhaps TRBD2 (6 bases). There are 15 residues in the CDR3. Trimming shortened V by 0 bases and J by 2 bases, and 10 bases separated the two germline ends. Germline V gene sequence: CDR1 SGHRS, CDR2 YFSETQ. In DNA form, the CDR3 reads TGCGCCAGCAGCTTGGAGGCGGGATACACAGATACGCAGTATTTT. As protein: CASSLEAGYTDTQYF.

The V call is TRBV20-1, the J call TRBJ2-1, with D perhaps TRBD2 (7 bases). The CDR3 sequence is 15 residues long. Between the trimmed V and J ends, which lost 0 bases and 4 bases, there was a span of 13 bases. CDR1 and CDR2 from the germline V gene are DFQATT and SNEGSKA (reference sequence). The CDR3 DNA follows: TGCAGTGCTAGAGATTCGGGGGGCTCGTACAATGAGCAGTTCTTC. Protein product: CSARDSGGSYNEQFF.

V gene TRBV20-1 combines with J gene TRBJ2-1; no clear D gene. Germline CDR1 and CDR2: DFQATT and SNEGSKA (reference sequence). V lost 5 bases to trimming and J lost 5 bases, with 7 bases between them. CDR3 size: 11 residues. The CDR3 loop is CSAQGNNEQFF. Written as DNA, the CDR3 is TGCAGTGCTCAAGGAAACAATGAGCAGTTCTTC.

This clonotype was recorded a few times. This sequence joins TRBV7-2 and TRBJ2-1; 7 nucleotides line up with TRBD1. The CDR3 extends over 16 amino acids. From germline, CDR1 is SGHTA and CDR2 FQGNSA. The V and J ends lost 1 base and 3 bases, in that order; junction bases with no gene match: 6. CDR3 amino acids: CASSLVGDRVYNEQFF. CDR3 DNA: TGTGCCAGCAGCTTAGTGGGAGACAGGGTCTACAATGAGCAGTTCTTC.

This chain joins TRBV4-3 and TRBJ2-1, with D uncertain. In germline, CDR1 is LGHNA, CDR2 YSLEER. The ends were cut back, 5 bases at V and 12 bases at J, with 17 bases in the middle. The CDR3 contains 13 residues. CDR3 sequence (DNA): TGCGCCAGCAGCTCAGAAAGGGCAGGCAGGCAGTTCTTC. Residues: CASSSERAGRQFF.

V usage is TRBV4-2 and J usage is TRBJ2-3, with D possibly matching TRBD1 (5 bases). The CDR3 runs 14 residues. Looked up from germline, CDR1 is LGHNA and CDR2 is YNFKEQ. V was trimmed by 0 bases and J by 5 bases, leaving 9 bases between them. The CDR3: CASSQDLREDTQYF. DNA of the CDR3: TGTGCCAGCAGCCAAGATCTCAGGGAAGATACGCAGTATTTT.

This clonotype has more than one count but fewer than ten. J is TRBJ2-5 and V is TRBV24-1; TRBD1 agrees at 8 bases. CDR1 is KGHDR, CDR2 SFDVKD, per germline. After removal of 2 bases from V and 2 bases from J, the junction contained 6 bases not matched to a gene. CDR3 length equals 16 residues. The CDR3 DNA sequence: TGTGCCACCAGTGATTCAATGGACAGGGCACAAGAGACCCAGTACTTC. This sequence encodes CATSDSMDRAQETQYF.

This clonotype has just a few counts. The V and J genes are TRBV6-5 and TRBJ2-7, with D uncertain. The CDR3 runs to 15 residues. Germline CDR1 and CDR2: MNHEY and SVGAGI. The germline V and J ends were trimmed by 0 bases and 2 bases, with 11 bases remaining between them. The CDR3: CASSYSIQGPYEQYF. DNA for the CDR3: TGTGCCAGCAGTTACTCGATCCAAGGCCCCTACGAGCAGTACTTC.

This chain uses TRBV7-2 with TRBJ2-6; D uncertain. The germline CDR1 and CDR2 sequences are SGHTA and FQGNSA. V was pared by 0 bases and J by 0 bases, with 6 bases between. This CDR3 has 16 amino acids. This CDR3 reads CASSLASISGANVLTF. The CDR3 coding sequence is TGTGCCAGCAGCTTAGCTTCGATCTCTGGGGCCAACGTCCTGACTTTC. Combining the CDR3 with reference TRBV7-2 and TRBJ2-6 gives the whole variable domain GAGVSQSPSNKVTEKGKDVELRCDPISGHTALYWYRQSLGQGLEFLIYFQGNSAPDKSGLPSDRFSAERTGGSVSTLTIQRTQQEDSAVYLCASSLASISGANVLTFGAGSRLTVL.

This clonotype was detected a few times. The DNA for the CDR3 is TGTGCCAGCAGCTCGACGGGACTAAGGGCAGATACGCAGTATTTT. As protein: CASSSTGLRADTQYF. The J gene is TRBJ2-3, the V gene TRBV7-2, with 7 bases fitting TRBD2. CDR1 is SGHTA, CDR2 FQGNSA, per germline. Losses at the gene ends were 4 bases for V and 4 bases for J; bases not matched to a gene: 8. The CDR3 length is 15 residues.

This clonotype showed up just a few times. The V and J genes are TRBV28 and TRBJ2-3; no clear D gene. Trimming shortened V by 8 bases and J by 7 bases, and 4 bases separated the two germline ends. The V gene's germline CDR1 is MDHEN and CDR2 SYDVKM. The CDR3 consists of 9 residues. CDR3 DNA sequence: TGTGCCAGCCATAATACGCAGTATTTT. It is translated as CASHNTQYF.

This clonotype appeared many times. An end of the junction does not agree with germline; a read error may underlie this. The rearrangement joins TRBV7-9 to TRBJ2-3; D may be TRBD1 (5 bases). The CDR3 totals 14 residues. Germline V gene sequence: CDR1 SEHNR, CDR2 FQNEAQ (reference sequence). The CDR3 DNA sequence: TGTGCCAGCAGTTTAGACAGATCCACAGATACGCAGTATTTT. It codes for CASSLDRSTDTQYF.

In its sample, this clonotype was seen a few times. The V call is TRBV3-1, the J call TRBJ2-3, with no clear D. Germline V CDR1 and CDR2: LGHDT, YNNKEL (reference sequence). The CDR3 is 12 residues long. Between the trimmed V and J ends, which lost 2 bases and 6 bases, there was a span of 6 bases. Here the CDR3 DNA reads TGTGCCAGCAGCCAAATCTGGGATACGCAGTATTTT. Protein: CASSQIWDTQYF.

This clonotype was seen at least ten times. The V gene is TRBV10-3, the J gene TRBJ1-2, with 12 bases matching TRBD1. The CDR3 extends over 13 amino acids. Germline CDR1 ENHRY, CDR2 SYGVKD. Trimming cost V 8 bases and J 4 bases; bases outside gene matches: 2. The CDR3 region is CAIQGQGAYGYTF. In DNA form, the CDR3 reads TGTGCCATCCAGGGACAGGGGGCCTATGGCTACACCTTC.

This clonotype was observed at least ten times. The chain employs TRBV12-3 or TRBV12-4 and TRBJ2-7; D uncertain. V lost 6 bases to trimming and J lost 2 bases, with 17 bases between them. The CDR3 has 15 residues. The CDR3 nucleotides read TGTGCCAGCAGCAAGAATGGAGTGCTTACCTACGAGCAGTACTTC. It yields the protein CASSKNGVLTYEQYF.

The chain carries TRBV6-1 and TRBJ2-3; D gene ambiguous. The V gene lost 5 bases and the J gene lost 0 bases, with 9 bases spanning the gap. The CDR3 is 14 residues long. The germline V gene has CDR1 MNHNS and CDR2 SASEGT. The CDR3 is CASSTRDSTDTQYF. The CDR3 DNA reads TGTGCCAGCAGTACCCGCGACAGCACAGATACGCAGTATTTT.

In nucleotides, the CDR3 is TGTGCCAGCAGCTTATCTGCCAATAGCAATCAGCCCCAGCATTTT. This codes for CASSLSANSNQPQHF. The chain carries TRBV7-6 and TRBJ1-5; D is undetermined. Germline V CDR1 and CDR2: SGHVS, FNYEAQ. The V end lost 2 bases, the J end lost 0 bases, and 8 bases lay between the germline ends. The CDR3 spans 15 residues.